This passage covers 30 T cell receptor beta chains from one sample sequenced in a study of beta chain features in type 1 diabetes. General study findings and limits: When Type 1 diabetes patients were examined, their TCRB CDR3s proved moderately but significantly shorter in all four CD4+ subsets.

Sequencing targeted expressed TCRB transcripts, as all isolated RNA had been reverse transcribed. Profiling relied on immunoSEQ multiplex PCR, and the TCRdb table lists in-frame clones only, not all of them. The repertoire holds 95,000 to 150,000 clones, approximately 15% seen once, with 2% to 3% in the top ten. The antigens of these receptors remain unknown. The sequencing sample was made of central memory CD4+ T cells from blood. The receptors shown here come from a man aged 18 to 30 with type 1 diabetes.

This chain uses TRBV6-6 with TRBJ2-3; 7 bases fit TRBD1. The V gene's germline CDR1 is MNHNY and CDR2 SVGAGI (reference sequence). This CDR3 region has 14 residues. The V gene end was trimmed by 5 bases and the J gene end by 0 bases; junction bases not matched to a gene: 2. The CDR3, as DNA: TGTGCCAGCAGTGAGGGGGCTAGCACAGATACGCAGTATTTT. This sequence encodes CASSEGASTDTQYF.

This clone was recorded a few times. CDR3 sequence: CASSFPGLQNTEAFF. The DNA for the CDR3 is TGTGCCAGCAGCTTCCCGGGACTCCAAAACACTGAAGCTTTCTTT. The V gene is TRBV5-4, the J gene TRBJ1-1; weak D call: TRBD1 (5 bases). Trimming took 2 bases from V and 2 from J, leaving 13 bases between them. CDR1 is SGHNT and CDR2 is YYREEE in the germline V gene (reference sequence). The CDR3 totals 15 residues.

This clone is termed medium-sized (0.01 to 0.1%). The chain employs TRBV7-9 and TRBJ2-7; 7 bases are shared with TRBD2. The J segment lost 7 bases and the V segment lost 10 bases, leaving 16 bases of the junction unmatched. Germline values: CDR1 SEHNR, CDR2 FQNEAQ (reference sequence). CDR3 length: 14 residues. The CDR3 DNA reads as TGTGCCACGGGAGGCACTAGCCAACCTGGGGAGCAGTACTTC. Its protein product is CATGGTSQPGEQYF. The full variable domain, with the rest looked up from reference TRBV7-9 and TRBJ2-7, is DTGVSQNPRHKITKRGQNVTFRCDPISEHNRLYWYRQTLGQGPEFLTYFQNEAQLEKSRLLSDRFSAERPKGSFSTLEIQRTEQGDSAMYLCATGGTSQPGEQYFGPGTRLTVT.

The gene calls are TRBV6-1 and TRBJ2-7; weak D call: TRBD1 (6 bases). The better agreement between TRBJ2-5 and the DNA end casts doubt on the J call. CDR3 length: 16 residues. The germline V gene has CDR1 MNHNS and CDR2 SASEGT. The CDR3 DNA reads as TGTGCCAGCAGTGACCGGAGGACAGACTCTACGGAGACCCAGTACTTC. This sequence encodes CASSDRRTDSTETQYF.

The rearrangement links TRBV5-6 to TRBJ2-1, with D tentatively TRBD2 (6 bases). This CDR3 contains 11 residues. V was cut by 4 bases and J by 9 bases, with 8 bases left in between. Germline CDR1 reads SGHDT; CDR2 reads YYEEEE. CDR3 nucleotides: TGTGCCAGCAGCCGGACTATTGAGCAGTTCTTC. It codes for CASSRTIEQFF.

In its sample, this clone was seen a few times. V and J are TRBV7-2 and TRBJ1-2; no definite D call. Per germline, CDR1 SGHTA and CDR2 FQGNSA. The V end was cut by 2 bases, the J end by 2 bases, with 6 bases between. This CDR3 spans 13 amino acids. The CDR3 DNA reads TGTGCCAGCAGCTTAAACAGAAACTATGGCTACACCTTC. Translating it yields CASSLNRNYGYTF.

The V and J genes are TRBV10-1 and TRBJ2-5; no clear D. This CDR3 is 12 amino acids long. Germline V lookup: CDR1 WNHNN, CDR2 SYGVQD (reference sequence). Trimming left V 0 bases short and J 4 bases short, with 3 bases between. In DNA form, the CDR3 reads TGCGCCAGCAGTGAGTCACTAGAGACCCAGTACTTC. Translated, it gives CASSESLETQYF.

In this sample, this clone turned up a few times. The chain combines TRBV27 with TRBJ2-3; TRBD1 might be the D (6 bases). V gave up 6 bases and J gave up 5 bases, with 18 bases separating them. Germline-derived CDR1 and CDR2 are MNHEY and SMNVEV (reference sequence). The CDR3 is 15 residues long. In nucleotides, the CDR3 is TGTGCCAGCAGGCTACAGGGTGTTGGTAGAGATACGCAGTATTTT. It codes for CASRLQGVGRDTQYF.

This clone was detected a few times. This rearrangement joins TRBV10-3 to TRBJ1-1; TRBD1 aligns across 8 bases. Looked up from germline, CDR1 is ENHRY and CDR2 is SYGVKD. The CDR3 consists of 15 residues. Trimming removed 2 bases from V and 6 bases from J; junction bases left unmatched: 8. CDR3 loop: CAISEPNQGAAEAFF. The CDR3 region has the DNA TGTGCCATCAGTGAGCCGAACCAGGGGGCCGCTGAAGCTTTCTTT.

CDR3 sequence (DNA): TGTGCCAGCAGCTTAGCGGGGGGGCGACAAGAGACCCAGTACTTC. Translated, it gives CASSLAGGRQETQYF. The chain recombines TRBV7-8 with TRBJ2-5; D may be TRBD2 (7 bases). This CDR3 comprises 15 residues. The V and J ends lost 0 bases and 2 bases respectively, with 10 bases between them. CDR1 is SGHVS and CDR2 is FQNEAQ in the germline V gene. Combining the CDR3 with reference TRBV7-8 and TRBJ2-5 gives the whole variable domain GAGVSQSPRYKVAKRGQDVALRCDPISGHVSLFWYQQALGQGPEFLTYFQNEAQLDKSGLPSDRFFAERPEGSVSTLKIQRTQQEDSAVYLCASSLAGGRQETQYFGPGTRLLVL.

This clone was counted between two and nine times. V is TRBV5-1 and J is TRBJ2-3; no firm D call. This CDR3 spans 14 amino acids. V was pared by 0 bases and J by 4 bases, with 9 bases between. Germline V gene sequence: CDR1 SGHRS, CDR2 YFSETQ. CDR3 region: CASSLEPHSDTQYF. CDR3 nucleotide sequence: TGCGCCAGCAGCTTGGAACCCCACTCAGATACGCAGTATTTT.

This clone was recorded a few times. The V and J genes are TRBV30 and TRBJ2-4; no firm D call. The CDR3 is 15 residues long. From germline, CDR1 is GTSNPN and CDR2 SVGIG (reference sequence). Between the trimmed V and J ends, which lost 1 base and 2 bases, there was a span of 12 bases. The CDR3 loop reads CAWSGKGETKNIQYF. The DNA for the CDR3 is TGTGCCTGGAGTGGGAAGGGTGAAACCAAAAACATTCAGTACTTC.

CDR3 DNA: TGTGCCAGCAGCGGCACCCGGGAGTCCGAGCAGTACTTC. Translated, it gives CASSGTRESEQYF. The rearrangement uses TRBV5-4 and TRBJ2-7, with D perhaps matching TRBD2 (6 bases). The CDR3 covers 13 residues. Trimming shortened V by 4 bases and J by 6 bases, and 14 bases separated the two germline ends. The germline V gene encodes CDR1 SGHNT and CDR2 YYREEE (reference sequence). The whole variable domain, remainder taken from reference TRBV5-4 and TRBJ2-7, is ETGVTQSPTHLIKTRGQQVTLRCSSQSGHNTVSWYQQALGQGPQFIFQYYREEENGRGNFPPRFSGLQFPNYSSELNVNALELDDSALYLCASSGTRESEQYFGPGTRLTVT.

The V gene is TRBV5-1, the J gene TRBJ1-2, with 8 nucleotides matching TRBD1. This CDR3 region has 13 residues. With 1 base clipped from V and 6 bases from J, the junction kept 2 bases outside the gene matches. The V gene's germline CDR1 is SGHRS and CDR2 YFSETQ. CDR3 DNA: TGCGCCAGCAGCTTGCAGACAGGGGATGGCTACACCTTC. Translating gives CASSLQTGDGYTF.

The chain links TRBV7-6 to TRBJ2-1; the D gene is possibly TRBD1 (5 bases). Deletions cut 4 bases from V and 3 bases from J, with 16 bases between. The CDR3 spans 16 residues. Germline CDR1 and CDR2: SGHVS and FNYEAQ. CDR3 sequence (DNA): TGTGCCAGCAGCTCACGGCAGACAGCGAGCTACAATGAGCAGTTCTTC. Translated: CASSSRQTASYNEQFF.

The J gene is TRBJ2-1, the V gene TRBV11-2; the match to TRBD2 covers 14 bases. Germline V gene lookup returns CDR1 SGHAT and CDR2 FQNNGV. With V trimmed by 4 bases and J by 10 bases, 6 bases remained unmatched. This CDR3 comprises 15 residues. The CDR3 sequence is CASSSGTSGGREQFF. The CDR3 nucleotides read TGTGCCAGCAGCTCCGGGACTAGCGGGGGCCGGGAGCAGTTCTTC. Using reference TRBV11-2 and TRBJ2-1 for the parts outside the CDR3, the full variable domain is EAGVAQSPRYKIIEKRQSVAFWCNPISGHATLYWYQQILGQGPKLLIQFQNNGVVDDSQLPKDRFSAERLKGVDSTLKIQPAKLEDSAVYLCASSSGTSGGREQFFGPGTRLTVL.

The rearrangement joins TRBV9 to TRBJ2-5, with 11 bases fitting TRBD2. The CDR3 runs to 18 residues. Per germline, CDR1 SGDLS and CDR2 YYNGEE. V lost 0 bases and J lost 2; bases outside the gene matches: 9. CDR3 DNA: TGTGCCAGCAGCGTAGGTAGCCCCACTAGCGGGGGTCAAGAGACCCAGTACTTC. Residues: CASSVGSPTSGGQETQYF.

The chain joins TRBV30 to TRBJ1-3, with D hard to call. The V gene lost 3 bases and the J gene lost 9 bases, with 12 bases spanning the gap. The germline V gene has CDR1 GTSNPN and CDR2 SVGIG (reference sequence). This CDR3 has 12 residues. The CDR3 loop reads CAWRPPSGTIYF. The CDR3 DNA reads TGTGCCTGGAGACCCCCGAGTGGCACCATATATTTT. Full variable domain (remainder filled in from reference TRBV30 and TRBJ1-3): SQTIHQWPATLVQPVGSPLSLECTVEGTSNPNLYWYRQAAGRGLQLLFYSVGIGQISSEVPQNLSASRPQDRQFILSSKKLLLSDSGFYLCAWRPPSGTIYFGEGSWLTVV.

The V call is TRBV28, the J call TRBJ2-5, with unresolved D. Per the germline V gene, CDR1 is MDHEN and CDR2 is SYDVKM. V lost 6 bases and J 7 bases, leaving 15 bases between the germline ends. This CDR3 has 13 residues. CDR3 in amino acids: CASRTPRERTQYF. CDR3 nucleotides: TGTGCCAGCAGGACACCTAGAGAGAGGACCCAGTACTTC.

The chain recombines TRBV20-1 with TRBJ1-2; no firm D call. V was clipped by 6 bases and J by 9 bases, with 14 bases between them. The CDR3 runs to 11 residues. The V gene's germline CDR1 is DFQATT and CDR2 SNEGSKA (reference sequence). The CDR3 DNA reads TGCAGTGCCGTACTTGGGGAAAGCTACACCTTC. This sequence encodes CSAVLGESYTF.

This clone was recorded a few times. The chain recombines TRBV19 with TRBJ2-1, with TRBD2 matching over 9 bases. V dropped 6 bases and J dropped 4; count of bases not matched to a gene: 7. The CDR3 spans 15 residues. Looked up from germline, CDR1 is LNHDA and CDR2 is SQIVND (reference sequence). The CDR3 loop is CASSPSGGPYNEQFF. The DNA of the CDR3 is TGTGCCAGTAGCCCGAGCGGGGGGCCTTACAATGAGCAGTTCTTC.

The CDR3 nucleotides read TGTGCCAGCAGTTACTCATCGGGGTCTGTCAAGGATACGCAGTATTTT. Translation: CASSYSSGSVKDTQYF. The chain has TRBV6-5 and TRBJ2-3, with a weak D call TRBD2 (5 bases). From germline, CDR1 is MNHEY and CDR2 SVGAGI. V dropped 0 bases and J dropped 6 bases, with 16 bases sitting between them. CDR3 length: 16 residues.

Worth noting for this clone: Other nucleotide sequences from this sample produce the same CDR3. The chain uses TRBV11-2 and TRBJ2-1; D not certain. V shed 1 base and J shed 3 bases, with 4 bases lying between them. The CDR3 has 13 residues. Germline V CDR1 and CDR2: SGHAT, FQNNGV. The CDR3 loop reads CASSLALYNEQFF. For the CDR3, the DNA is TGTGCCAGCAGCTTAGCCCTCTACAATGAGCAGTTCTTC.

The CDR3 DNA is TGCACCAGCAGCTGTCGGGACGAAATCGGGGAGCTGTTTTTT. Protein sequence: CTSSCRDEIGELFF. The chain uses TRBV1 and TRBJ2-2. TRBV1 constitutes a pseudogene. This CDR3 is built from 14 residues.

The chain's CDR3 is CASSLQNSATNEKLFF. CDR3 DNA sequence: TGCGCCAGCAGCTTACAGAATTCGGCAACTAATGAAAAACTGTTTTTT. The chain couples TRBV5-1 to TRBJ1-4, with D unclear. The CDR3 extends over 16 amino acids. Germline V CDR1 and CDR2: SGHRS, YFSETQ. V was pared by 2 bases and J by 0 bases, with 11 bases between.

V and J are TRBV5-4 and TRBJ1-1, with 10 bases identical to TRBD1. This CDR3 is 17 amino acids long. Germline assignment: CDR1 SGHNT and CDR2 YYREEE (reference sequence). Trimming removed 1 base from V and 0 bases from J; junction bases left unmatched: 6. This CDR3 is CASSLYTGQGMNTEAFF. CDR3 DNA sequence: TGTGCCAGCAGCTTGTACACGGGACAGGGGATGAACACTGAAGCTTTCTTT.

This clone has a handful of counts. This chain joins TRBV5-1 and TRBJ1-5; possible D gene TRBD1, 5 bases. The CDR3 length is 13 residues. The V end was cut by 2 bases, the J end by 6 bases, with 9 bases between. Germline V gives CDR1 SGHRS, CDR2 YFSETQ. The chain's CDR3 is CASSLNGGQPQHF. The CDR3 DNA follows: TGCGCCAGCAGCTTAAATGGGGGTCAGCCCCAGCATTTT.

CDR3 protein: CASSLSGTGGDQPQHF. The CDR3 coding sequence is TGTGCCAGCAGTTTGTCCGGGACAGGGGGCGATCAGCCCCAGCATTTT. V gene TRBV28 combines with J gene TRBJ1-5; 12 positions match TRBD1. The germline V gene encodes CDR1 MDHEN and CDR2 SYDVKM. V gave up 3 bases and J gave up 5 bases; unmatched junction bases: 5. This CDR3 has 16 amino acids.

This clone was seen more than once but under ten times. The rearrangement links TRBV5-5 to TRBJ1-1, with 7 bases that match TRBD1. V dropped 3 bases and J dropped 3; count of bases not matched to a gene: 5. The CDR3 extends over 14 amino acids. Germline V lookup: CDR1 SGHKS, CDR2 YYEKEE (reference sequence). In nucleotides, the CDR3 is TGTGCCAGCAGCTCACAGGGGTGGGACACTGAAGCTTTCTTT. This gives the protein CASSSQGWDTEAFF.

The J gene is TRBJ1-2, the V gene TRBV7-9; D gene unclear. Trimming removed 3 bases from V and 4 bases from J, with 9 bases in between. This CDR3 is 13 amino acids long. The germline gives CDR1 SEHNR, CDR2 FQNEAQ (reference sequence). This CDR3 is CASSFTGGYGYTF. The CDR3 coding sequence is TGTGCCAGCAGCTTTACGGGAGGCTATGGCTACACCTTC.